Below are 30 T cell receptor beta chains sequenced from a single sample in a study of shared clonotypes between healthy human individuals (dated by TCRdb to 2018 to 2021). Receptor libraries were prepared by the immunoSEQ multiplex PCR assay. The table comes from immuneACCESS by way of TCRdb, which keeps in-frame sequences with V and J called. Part of the clones is missing from these tables; in studies checked, under half for an unresolved V gene and the rest for unknown reasons. The sample yields about 1,500,000 clones; about 96% were counted once. Of the sample, about 1% falls within the top ten clones. The sample was naive CD4+ T cells sorted from blood. The sample's cell subset or site label, decoded: CD45RA+ positively selected. The receptors here all came from a man aged 25 to 40 in good health.

The rearrangement links TRBV5-1 to TRBJ2-3; the match to TRBD1 covers 8 bases. Germline V gene lookup returns CDR1 SGHRS and CDR2 YFSETQ. The junction had 9 bases not matched to a gene; V was cut back by 4 bases and J by 2 bases. The CDR3 sequence is 16 residues long. The chain's CDR3 is CASSHWDRPSTDTQYF. DNA for the CDR3: TGCGCCAGCAGCCATTGGGACAGGCCATCCACAGATACGCAGTATTTT.

CDR3 nucleotides: TGTGCCAGCAGCTACCTAGCGGGAACGGGCCCAGATACGCAGTATTTT. It yields the protein CASSYLAGTGPDTQYF. This chain links TRBV11-2 with TRBJ2-3; 9 bases map to TRBD2. V lost 4 bases to trimming and J lost 4 bases; unmatched junction nucleotides: 9. Germline lookup yields CDR1 SGHAT and CDR2 FQNNGV. The CDR3 length is 16 residues.

This chain links TRBV27 with TRBJ2-7; 9 bases line up with TRBD2. J was trimmed by 0 bases and V by 5 bases; bases with no gene match: 14. The germline gives CDR1 MNHEY, CDR2 SMNVEV (reference sequence). The length of the CDR3 is 18 residues. CDR3 residues: CASSPAGGGGPPSYEQYF. The CDR3 DNA is TGTGCCAGCAGTCCCGCGGGGGGGGGAGGTCCCCCCTCCTACGAGCAGTACTTC.

The V call is TRBV5-6, the J call TRBJ1-1, with D uncertain. This CDR3 contains 17 residues. CDR1 is SGHDT and CDR2 is YYEEEE in the germline V gene. V was clipped by 0 bases and J by 0 bases, with 15 bases between them. The CDR3 DNA reads as TGTGCCAGCAGCTTGGCATCGGAGGCGGGAATGAACACTGAAGCTTTCTTT. Residues: CASSLASEAGMNTEAFF.

The V call is TRBV10-3, the J call TRBJ2-1; 12 bases match TRBD2. There are 15 residues in the CDR3. V lost 10 bases to trimming and J lost 0 bases; unmatched junction nucleotides: 4. From germline, CDR1 is ENHRY and CDR2 SYGVKD. DNA of the CDR3: TGTGCCACTTCGACTAGCGGGAGCTCCTACAATGAGCAGTTCTTC. Residues: CATSTSGSSYNEQFF.

The J gene is TRBJ2-5, the V gene TRBV29-1; D remains ambiguous. From germline, CDR1 is SQVTM and CDR2 ANQGSEA. The CDR3 runs to 14 residues. Between the trimmed V and J ends, which lost 4 bases and 0 bases, there was a span of 12 bases. CDR3 in DNA: TGCAGCGTTGGTACCTCTGCGTACCAAGAGACCCAGTACTTC. Translated, it gives CSVGTSAYQETQYF.

The chain couples TRBV28 to TRBJ1-4, with a tentative D call TRBD1 (5 bases). Per the germline V gene, CDR1 is MDHEN and CDR2 is SYDVKM. V lost 3 bases, J lost 8 bases, and 16 bases lay in between. The CDR3 is 15 residues long. CDR3 sequence reads: CASSFAGVYEEKLFF. The CDR3, as DNA: TGTGCCAGCAGTTTCGCGGGGGTTTACGAAGAAAAACTGTTTTTT.

The chain is built from TRBV28 and TRBJ2-2; TRBD2 matches 7 bases. The V gene's germline CDR1 is MDHEN and CDR2 SYDVKM. The CDR3 runs 14 residues. V lost 6 bases and J lost 7; bases outside the gene matches: 8. The CDR3 DNA follows: TGTGCCAGCAGGCCCGGGGGGTTGGGCGGGGAGCTGTTTTTT. Amino acids: CASRPGGLGGELFF.

The rearrangement joins TRBV27 to TRBJ2-3, with TRBD2 as a possible D gene (6 bases). CDR1 MNHEY and CDR2 SMNVEV come from the germline V gene (reference sequence). V was cut by 3 bases and J by 8 bases, with 12 bases left in between. This CDR3 is 13 amino acids long. The DNA for the CDR3 is TGTGCCAGCAGTTTCGCGACTAGAACTACGCAGTATTTT. Amino acids: CASSFATRTTQYF.

The V call is TRBV5-1, the J call TRBJ1-4, with 8 bases aligning to TRBD1. The CDR3 runs 16 residues. With V trimmed by 2 bases and J by 8 bases, 11 bases remained unmatched. The germline gives CDR1 SGHRS, CDR2 YFSETQ. This CDR3 reads CASSFTGTGDWEKLFF. CDR3 DNA: TGCGCCAGCAGCTTTACCGGGACAGGCGACTGGGAAAAACTGTTTTTT.

V gene TRBV6-5 combines with J gene TRBJ2-1; 8 bases match TRBD1. CDR1 MNHEY and CDR2 SVGAGI come from the germline V gene. The CDR3 has 15 residues. The V segment lost 0 bases and the J segment 4 bases; nucleotides outside the gene matches: 2. The CDR3 sequence is CASSYSDREYNEQFF. The CDR3, as DNA: TGTGCCAGCAGTTACTCGGACAGGGAGTACAATGAGCAGTTCTTC.

The chain uses TRBV28 and TRBJ2-7; D is possibly TRBD1 or TRBD2 (5 bases each). Germline lookup yields CDR1 MDHEN and CDR2 SYDVKM. The V end lost 2 bases, the J end lost 4 bases, and 15 bases lay between the germline ends. The CDR3 is 15 amino acids. The CDR3: CASSLLGASGYEQYF. The CDR3 DNA follows: TGTGCCAGCAGTTTACTCGGGGCCTCAGGGTACGAGCAGTACTTC.

This chain links TRBV10-2 with TRBJ2-6, with TRBD2 matching 11 bases. Germline trimming cut 5 bases from V and 0 bases from J; bases unmatched to any gene: 6. Germline V gene sequence: CDR1 WSHSY, CDR2 SAAADI. The CDR3 runs 18 residues. Written as DNA, the CDR3 is TGCGCCAGCAGTCTACCGACTAGCGGGGACTCTGGGGCCAACGTCCTGACTTTC. It yields the protein CASSLPTSGDSGANVLTF.

This rearrangement joins TRBV5-1 to TRBJ2-1; perhaps TRBD1 as D (5 bases). This CDR3 spans 13 amino acids. CDR1 and CDR2 (germline): SGHRS, YFSETQ. V dropped 0 bases and J dropped 10 bases, with 11 bases sitting between them. As DNA, the CDR3 is TGCGCCAGCAGCTTGGAAGGCAGGGTCGAGCAGTTCTTC. Translating gives CASSLEGRVEQFF.

The chain joins TRBV5-1 to TRBJ1-1; no clear D gene. Germline CDR1 SGHRS, CDR2 YFSETQ. This CDR3 is built from 15 residues. Trimming shortened V by 2 bases and J by 1 base, and 12 bases separated the two germline ends. The CDR3 loop is CASSLVHRPNTEAFF. The CDR3, as DNA: TGCGCCAGCAGCTTAGTGCACCGACCGAACACTGAAGCTTTCTTT. Full variable domain (outside the CDR3, taken from reference TRBV5-1 and TRBJ1-1): KAGVTQTPRYLIKTRGQQVTLSCSPISGHRSVSWYQQTPGQGLQFLFEYFSETQRNKGNFPGRFSGRQFSNSRSEMNVSTLELGDSALYLCASSLVHRPNTEAFFGQGTRLTVV.

The chain employs TRBV29-1 and TRBJ2-7; D may match TRBD1 or TRBD2 (5 bases each). The V gene's germline CDR1 is SQVTM and CDR2 ANQGSEA. Trimming left V 5 bases short and J 4 bases short, with 15 bases between. This CDR3 contains 13 residues. This chain's CDR3 is CSVPGRTLYEQYF. The CDR3 nucleotides are TGCAGCGTTCCGGGACGGACGTTGTACGAGCAGTACTTC.

The genes are TRBV14 and TRBJ2-1; 13 bases align to TRBD2. CDR3 length equals 18 residues. CDR1 is SGHDN and CDR2 is FVKESK in the germline V gene. V lost 4 bases to trimming and J lost 4 bases; unmatched junction nucleotides: 10. The CDR3 loop is CASSPRTSGSPRYNEQFF. The CDR3 DNA sequence: TGTGCCAGCAGCCCAAGGACTAGCGGGAGTCCCCGATACAATGAGCAGTTCTTC.

V is TRBV19 and J is TRBJ2-6, with D unclear. V was shortened by 3 bases and J by 1 base, with 10 bases between the two germline ends. The CDR3 loop spans 16 amino acids. The germline V gene has CDR1 LNHDA and CDR2 SQIVND (reference sequence). The CDR3 coding sequence is TGTGCCAGTAGTATCGAAGGGTTATCTGGGGCCAACGTCCTGACTTTC. Translating it yields CASSIEGLSGANVLTF.

This sequence joins TRBV2 and TRBJ2-5; tentatively, D is TRBD2 (5 bases). This CDR3 contains 15 residues. V lost 0 bases to trimming and J lost 5 bases, with 13 bases between them. The V gene's germline CDR1 is SNHLY and CDR2 FYNNEI. This chain's CDR3 is CASSEARLPAETQYF. The CDR3 DNA is TGTGCCAGCAGTGAAGCGAGACTACCAGCGGAGACCCAGTACTTC.

This rearrangement joins TRBV2 to TRBJ2-3, with 7 bases aligning to TRBD2. V dropped 4 bases and J dropped 6; count of bases not matched to a gene: 10. Germline lookup yields CDR1 SNHLY and CDR2 FYNNEI. CDR3 length equals 15 residues. CDR3: CASSAERGTVDTQYF. CDR3 nucleotide sequence: TGTGCCAGCAGTGCCGAGCGGGGCACGGTGGATACGCAGTATTTT.

Concerning this clone: This sample also contains other DNA sequences that code for the same CDR3. This chain connects TRBV5-1 to TRBJ2-1; possibly TRBD1 for D (6 bases). V was pared by 0 bases and J by 4 bases, with 11 bases between. CDR1 and CDR2 (germline): SGHRS, YFSETQ. The CDR3 length is 15 residues. DNA for the CDR3: TGCGCCAGCAGCTTGGCCGGGCAGGGGTACAATGAGCAGTTCTTC. It translates to CASSLAGQGYNEQFF.

Comment on this clone: This sample also contains other DNA sequences that code for the same CDR3. The chain joins TRBV5-1 to TRBJ2-7; 11 nucleotides match TRBD1. The CDR3 is 15 residues long. Germline assignment: CDR1 SGHRS and CDR2 YFSETQ. Trimming removed 3 bases from V and 3 bases from J; junction bases left unmatched: 5. CDR3 in DNA: TGCGCCAGCAGCTCCGGGACAGGGGGTGTCTACGAGCAGTACTTC. This encodes CASSSGTGGVYEQYF.

The chain couples TRBV28 to TRBJ2-1, with D maybe TRBD2 (6 bases). V lost 5 bases to trimming and J lost 9 bases, with 11 bases between them. The CDR3 sequence is 12 residues long. Germline assignment: CDR1 MDHEN and CDR2 SYDVKM. CDR3 sequence: CASSQLAIEQFF. The DNA of the CDR3 is TGTGCCAGCAGTCAACTAGCTATTGAGCAGTTCTTC.

Written as DNA, the CDR3 is TGTGCCACCAGGACTAGCGGCCAAGAGACCCAGTACTTC. Translated: CATRTSGQETQYF. The chain recombines TRBV19 with TRBJ2-5; 10 bases are shared with TRBD2. The trim removed 10 bases at V and 1 base at J, leaving 3 bases unmatched. Germline lookup yields CDR1 LNHDA and CDR2 SQIVND (reference sequence). The CDR3 runs 13 residues.

CDR3 sequence: CASSKTGPNQPQHF. The CDR3 DNA reads TGTGCCAGTAGTAAAACAGGTCCCAATCAGCCCCAGCATTTT. This chain uses TRBV19 with TRBJ1-5, with a possible D match to TRBD1 (5 bases). CDR3 length: 14 residues. Germline V lookup: CDR1 LNHDA, CDR2 SQIVND (reference sequence). Trimming took 4 bases from V and 3 from J, leaving 10 bases between them. Drawing the rest from reference TRBV19 and TRBJ1-5, the complete variable domain is DGGITQSPKYLFRKEGQNVTLSCEQNLNHDAMYWYRQDPGQGLRLIYYSQIVNDFQKGDIAEGYSVSREKKESFPLTVTSAQKNPTAFYLCASSKTGPNQPQHFGDGTRLSIL.

Regarding this clone: No conserved phenylalanine or tryptophan ends this CDR3, so it is likely a read error. The DNA is left out, because the CDR3 cannot be placed on it with certainty; the CDR3 is given as TCRdb lists it. The V and J genes are TRBV6-6 and TRBJ2-7. Germline CDR1 and CDR2: MNHNY and SVGAGI (reference sequence). Inclusive of both ends, the CDR3 amounts to 13 amino acids. The CDR3 reads CASGPTASSLGYI.

The chain links TRBV15 to TRBJ2-1; D gene unclear. Trimming took off 1 base at V and 9 bases at J, with 7 bases between the two ends. The V gene's germline CDR1 is LNHNV and CDR2 YYDKDF (reference sequence). The CDR3 runs to 12 residues. CDR3 coding DNA: TGTGCCACCAGCAGAGTCGTAGGTGAGCAGTTCTTC. Its translation: CATSRVVGEQFF. Drawing the rest from reference TRBV15 and TRBJ2-1, the complete variable domain is DAMVIQNPRYQVTQFGKPVTLSCSQTLNHNVMYWYQQKSSQAPKLLFHYYDKDFNNEADTPDNFQSRRPNTSFCFLDIRSPGLGDTAMYLCATSRVVGEQFFGPGTRLTVL.

CDR3 amino acids: CASSSWEDTQYF. The CDR3 region has the DNA TGTGCCAGCAGTTCTTGGGAGGATACGCAGTATTTT. V is TRBV27 and J is TRBJ2-3; possibly TRBD2 for D (5 bases). The CDR3 contains 12 residues. Trimming removed 4 bases from V and 6 bases from J, with 8 bases in between. Germline V gene data show CDR1 as MNHEY and CDR2 as SMNVEV (reference sequence).

The chain uses TRBV9 and TRBJ1-2, with D perhaps matching TRBD1 (6 bases). CDR3 size: 15 residues. V lost 4 bases, J lost 3 bases, and 16 bases lay in between. Germline V lookup: CDR1 SGDLS, CDR2 YYNGEE. The CDR3 sequence: CASSPRNGGDYGYTF. CDR3 DNA: TGTGCCAGCAGCCCCCGTAATGGGGGCGACTATGGCTACACCTTC.

The chain employs TRBV29-1 and TRBJ1-2; TRBD1 is a possible D gene (5 bases). Trimming removed 8 bases at V and 8 bases at J, with 12 bases between. This CDR3 contains 10 residues. Germline loops: CDR1 SQVTM, CDR2 ANQGSEA. DNA for the CDR3: TGCAGCACACAGGAATACGGCTACACCTTC. Translation: CSTQEYGYTF.